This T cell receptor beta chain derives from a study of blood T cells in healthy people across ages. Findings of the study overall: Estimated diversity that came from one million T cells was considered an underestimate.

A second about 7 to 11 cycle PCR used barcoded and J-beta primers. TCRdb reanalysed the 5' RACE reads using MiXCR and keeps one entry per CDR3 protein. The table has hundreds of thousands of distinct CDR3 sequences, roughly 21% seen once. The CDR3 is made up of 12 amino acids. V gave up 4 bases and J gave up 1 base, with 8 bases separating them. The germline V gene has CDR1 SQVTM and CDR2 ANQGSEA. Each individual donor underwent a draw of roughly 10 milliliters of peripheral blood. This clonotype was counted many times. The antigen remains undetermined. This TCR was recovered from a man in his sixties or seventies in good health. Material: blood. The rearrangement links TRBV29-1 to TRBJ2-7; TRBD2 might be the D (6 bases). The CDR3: CSVAAGSYEQYF. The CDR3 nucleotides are TGCAGCGTTGCTGCGGGATCCTACGAGCAGTACTTC.